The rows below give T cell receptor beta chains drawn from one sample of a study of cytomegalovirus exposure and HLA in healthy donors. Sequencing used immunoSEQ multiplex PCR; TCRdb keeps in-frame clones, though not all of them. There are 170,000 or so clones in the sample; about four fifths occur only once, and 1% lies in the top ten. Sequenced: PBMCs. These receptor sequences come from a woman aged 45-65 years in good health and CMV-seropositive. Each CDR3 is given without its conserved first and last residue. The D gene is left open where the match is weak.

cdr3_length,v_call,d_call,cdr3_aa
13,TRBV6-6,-,ASTLPTVMNTEAF
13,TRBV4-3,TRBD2,ASSGLAGYEDTQY
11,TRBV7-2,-,ASSFSVNTEAF
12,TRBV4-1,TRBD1,ASSSPGTGRTQY
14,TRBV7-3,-,ASSLTGGPSGNTIY
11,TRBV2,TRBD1,ASRTGGTDTQY
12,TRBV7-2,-,ASSLDRNQETQY
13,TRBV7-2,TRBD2,ASSKSGGRGETQY
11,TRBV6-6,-,ASSSYSGNTIY
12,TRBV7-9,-,ASSLLESSDTQY
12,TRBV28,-,ASSLTGMGEKLF
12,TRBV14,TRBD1,ASSSGQGGGGQY
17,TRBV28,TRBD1,ASSYDRDRVSRAKNIQY
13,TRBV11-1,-,ASSLVRGSYTEAF
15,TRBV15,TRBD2,ATSRARLAGKDNEQF
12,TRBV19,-,ASTLSSYNSPLH
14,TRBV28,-,ASVGGSILMETEAF
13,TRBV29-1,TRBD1,SVQTGGLTKNIQY
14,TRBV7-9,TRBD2,ASSSLFSGGLNEQY
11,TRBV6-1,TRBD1,ASINRGIIEQY
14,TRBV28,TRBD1,ASSLLRQGAGETQY
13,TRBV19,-,ASSIVGGLNTEAF
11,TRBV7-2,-,ASSFDIGVTQY
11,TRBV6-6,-,ASCLRPGYGYT
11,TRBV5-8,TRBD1,ASSPGTAYEQY
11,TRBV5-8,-,ASSLGHLYGYT
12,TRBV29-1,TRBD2,SFIGLAVTYEQY
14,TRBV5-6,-,ASSLVRRGGYNEQF
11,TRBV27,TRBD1,ASRPTGGNIQY
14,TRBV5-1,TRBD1,ASSFRTGENTGELF
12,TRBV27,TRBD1,ASSLWTGGGGYT
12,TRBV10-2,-,ASSATRRYNEQF
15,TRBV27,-,ASRQRRADATNEKLF
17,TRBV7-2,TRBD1,ASSLDLTLERTGQETQY
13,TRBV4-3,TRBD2,ASSQDRGGQETQY
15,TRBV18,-,ASSPPVAGPLKNIQY
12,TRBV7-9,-,ASSLLGSNTEAF
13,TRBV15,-,ATSHRPQVRYGYT